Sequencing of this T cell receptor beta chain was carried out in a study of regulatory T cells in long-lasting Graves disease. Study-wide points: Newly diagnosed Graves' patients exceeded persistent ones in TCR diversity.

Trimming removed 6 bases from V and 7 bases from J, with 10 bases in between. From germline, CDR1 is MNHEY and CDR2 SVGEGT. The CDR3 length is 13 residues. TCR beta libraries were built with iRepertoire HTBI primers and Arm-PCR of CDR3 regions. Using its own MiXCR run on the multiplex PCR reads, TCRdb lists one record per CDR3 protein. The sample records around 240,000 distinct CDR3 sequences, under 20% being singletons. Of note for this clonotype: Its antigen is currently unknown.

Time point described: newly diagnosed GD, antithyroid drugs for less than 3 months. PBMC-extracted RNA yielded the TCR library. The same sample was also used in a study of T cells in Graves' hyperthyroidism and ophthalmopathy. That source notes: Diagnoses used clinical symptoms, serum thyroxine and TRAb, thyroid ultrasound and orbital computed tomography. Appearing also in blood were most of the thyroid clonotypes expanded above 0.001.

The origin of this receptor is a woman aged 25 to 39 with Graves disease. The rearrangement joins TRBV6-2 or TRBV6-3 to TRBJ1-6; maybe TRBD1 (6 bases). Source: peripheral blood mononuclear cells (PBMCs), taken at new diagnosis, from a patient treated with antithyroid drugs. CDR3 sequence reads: CASRTGANSPLHF. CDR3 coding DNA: TGTGCCAGCAGGACAGGAGCCAATTCACCCCTCCACTTT.